The 10 T cell receptor beta chains reported below all come from one sample, sequenced in a study of blood T cell repertoires in COVID-19. The table came from immunoSEQ multiplex PCR; TCRdb's copy has only in-frame clones and leaves some out. The table shows around 210,000 clones, with more than 80% occurring only once. The sequencing input was peripheral blood. The receptors derive from an elderly woman with COVID-19, enrolled during active disease.

This clone was seen only a few times. The CDR3 nucleotides read TGTGCCAGTAGCCACAGGGATATAGTCACTGAAGCTTTCTTT. Amino acids: CASSHRDIVTEAFF. The J gene is TRBJ1-1, the V gene TRBV19; TRBD1 is a possible D gene (6 bases). The CDR3 has 14 residues. Germline CDR1 is LNHDA and CDR2 is SQIVND (reference sequence). V was pared by 6 bases and J by 4 bases, with 15 bases between.

The chain links TRBV13 to TRBJ2-7, with 9 bases aligning to TRBD2. The V gene's germline CDR1 is PRHDT and CDR2 FYEKMQ (reference sequence). The CDR3 totals 15 residues. V lost 5 bases and J lost 1; bases outside the gene matches: 6. CDR3 residues: CASSAGLALSYEQYF. DNA for the CDR3: TGTGCCAGCAGCGCCGGACTAGCGCTTTCCTACGAGCAGTACTTC. Combining the CDR3 with reference TRBV13 and TRBJ2-7 gives the whole variable domain AAGVIQSPRHLIKEKRETATLKCYPIPRHDTVYWYQQGPGQDPQFLISFYEKMQSDKGSIPDRFSAQQFSDYHSELNMSSLELGDSALYFCASSAGLALSYEQYFGPGTRLTVT.

The chain carries TRBV14 and TRBJ2-1; TRBD2 might be the D (6 bases). V lost 1 base and J 14 bases, leaving 18 bases between the germline ends. From germline, CDR1 is SGHDN and CDR2 FVKESK. The CDR3 length is 14 residues. The CDR3 reads CASSQVGATSVKFF. CDR3 coding DNA: TGTGCCAGCAGCCAAGTAGGCGCGACTAGTGTCAAGTTCTTC.

The CDR3 loop is CASSMGRQGTGGYTF. CDR3 in DNA: TGTGCCAGTAGTATGGGGCGACAGGGGACAGGCGGCTACACCTTC. J is TRBJ1-2 and V is TRBV19; TRBD1 agrees at 8 bases. This CDR3 contains 15 residues. CDR1 is LNHDA, CDR2 SQIVND, per germline (reference sequence). Trimming at V came to 3 bases and at J to 8 bases, leaving 11 bases not matched to a gene.

The chain carries TRBV5-4 and TRBJ2-2; 7 bases map to TRBD1. The CDR3 is 15 residues long. V trimming: 3 bases; J trimming: 3 bases; junction bases outside the gene matches: 5. The germline V gene encodes CDR1 SGHNT and CDR2 YYREEE (reference sequence). The CDR3 protein is CASSWAGTDTGELFF. As DNA, the CDR3 is TGTGCCAGCAGCTGGGCCGGGACAGACACCGGGGAGCTGTTTTTT.

This chain connects TRBV29-1 to TRBJ2-7; unclear D gene. Looked up from germline, CDR1 is SQVTM and CDR2 is ANQGSEA. This CDR3 is 12 amino acids long. Trimming took off 6 bases at V and 2 bases at J, with 11 bases between the two ends. CDR3 loop: CSVRLVPYEQYF. CDR3 in DNA: TGCAGCGTCCGTCTCGTCCCCTACGAGCAGTACTTC.

The J gene is TRBJ1-3, the V gene TRBV16; D gene unclear. Trimming shortened V by 6 bases and J by 1 base, and 7 bases separated the two germline ends. Looked up from germline, CDR1 is KGHSY and CDR2 is FQNENV. This CDR3 has 13 amino acids. CDR3 in DNA: TGTGCCAGCAGGAGCGCATCTGGAAACACCATATATTTT. It codes for CASRSASGNTIYF. The whole variable domain, filled in from reference TRBV16 and TRBJ1-3, reads GEEVAQTPKHLVRGEGQKAKLYCAPIKGHSYVFWYQQVLKNEFKFLISFQNENVFDETGMPKERFSAKCLPNSPCSLEIQATKLEDSAVYFCASRSASGNTIYFGEGSWLTVV.

V usage is TRBV14 and J usage is TRBJ1-1; tentatively, D is TRBD1 (5 bases). The CDR3 covers 9 residues. V shed 5 bases and J shed 11 bases, with 6 bases lying between them. Looked up from germline, CDR1 is SGHDN and CDR2 is FVKESK. CDR3 nucleotides: TGTGCCAGCAGCAAGGGGGCTTTCTTT. Its translation is CASSKGAFF.

The gene calls are TRBV14 and TRBJ1-1; 7 bases map to TRBD1. Germline V gene data show CDR1 as SGHDN and CDR2 as FVKESK. This CDR3 has 13 amino acids. V lost 2 bases to trimming and J lost 7 bases; unmatched junction nucleotides: 4. Written as DNA, the CDR3 is TGTGCCAGCAGCCAACGACAGGGTCTTGAAGCTTTCTTT. It translates to CASSQRQGLEAFF.

The chain recombines TRBV2 with TRBJ2-5; TRBD2 is a possible D gene (7 bases). This CDR3 is 14 amino acids long. Deletions cut 4 bases from V and 4 bases from J, with 13 bases between. The V gene's germline CDR1 is SNHLY and CDR2 FYNNEI. CDR3 amino acids: CASSGPGGRETQYF. The CDR3, as DNA: TGTGCCAGCAGTGGCCCCGGGGGGCGAGAGACCCAGTACTTC.